This TCR beta chain was captured by sequencing in a study of beta chain features in type 1 diabetes. The J segment lost 4 bases and the V segment lost 3 bases, leaving 1 base of the junction unmatched. CDR3 size: 13 residues. Germline values: CDR1 KGHSH, CDR2 LQKENI. Investigators reverse transcribed all isolated RNA, so they sequenced expressed TCRB transcripts. The assay was immunoSEQ multiplex PCR, and TCRdb's table has in-frame clones only and misses some. The sample holds approximately 470,000 clones, about 29% seen once. The TCR sequence derives from a man younger than 35 in good health. This chain links TRBV18 with TRBJ2-5, with 8 bases that match TRBD2. Specimen: naive CD4+ T cells from blood. Here the CDR3 reads CASSPAGGETQYF. CDR3 coding DNA: TGTGCCAGCTCACCCGCGGGGGGAGAGACCCAGTACTTC.